This TCR beta chain derives from a study of T-cell reconstitution after alpha-beta-depleted transplantation in children. Whole-study findings and limits: Surviving recipient T cells and thymic progenitors produced the high day-60 TCRbeta diversity seen in some patients. By about two months after transplant, alpha-beta T cells reportedly arose from several hundred graft clones that had expanded. The main origin of T-cell counts and diversity one year after transplant was newly produced T cells.

The table lists this clonotype with many counts. The antigen remains unidentified. During its preparation, the TCRbeta library received unique molecular identifiers. TCRdb reprocessed the PCR reads with MiXCR, giving one entry per CDR3 protein. Of over 150,000 distinct CDR3 sequences listed, 8.5% to 14% are singletons. V lost 6 bases to trimming and J lost 12 bases, with 17 bases between them. Germline CDR1 and CDR2: MNHNS and SASEGT. This CDR3 region has 13 residues. The clonotype comes from a boy aged 2-9 years with acute myeloid leukemia, due to receive a stem cell transplant. The V and J genes are TRBV6-1 and TRBJ1-4, with unresolved D. The sample here was PBMCs, taken before TCRalphabeta/CD19-depleted stem cell transplant. The CDR3 coding sequence is TGTGCCAGCAGGCGGACCGGGTTTTGGGAACTGTTTTTT. Translation: CASRRTGFWELFF.